The rows below give T cell receptor beta chains drawn from one sample of a study of blood T cell repertoires in COVID-19. Repertoires were generated with immunoSEQ multiplex PCR, while TCRdb's copy carries only in-frame clones and drops some. The sample shows about 200,000 clones, 85% to 90% of them seen only once. The sample taken for sequencing was PBMCs or T cells enriched from blood (not recorded which). Receptors originate from a woman aged 40 to 49 in a cohort exposed to, infected with or recovered from COVID-19 (not recorded which). CDR3s include the opening cysteine and the closing phenylalanine or tryptophan. Fields, in order: V gene, J gene, D gene, clone size, CDR3 protein, CDR3 DNA. The D gene is left open where the match is weak. Some rows have no size entry. The others give once, few or many, or a class for an expanded clone.

>TRBV7-8|TRBJ1-2|.|.
CASSTLRGTSGDGYTF
TGTGCCAGCAGCACTTTACGCGGGACGAGTGGTGATGGCTACACCTTC
>TRBV2|TRBJ1-6|.|.
CASSTRTQGLLHF
TGTGCCAGCAGTACCCGGACTCAAGGTCTCCTCCACTTT
>TRBV5-4|TRBJ1-4|.|.
CASSTRTENEKLFF
TGTGCCAGCAGCACCCGGACAGAGAATGAAAAACTGTTTTTT
>TRBV5-1|TRBJ1-1|TRBD1|once
CASSVKWDRGRNTEAFF
TGCGCCAGCAGCGTCAAGTGGGACAGGGGCCGGAACACTGAAGCTTTCTTT
>TRBV19|TRBJ2-7|.|.
CASSIRDSSYEQYF
TGTGCCAGTAGTATTAGGGACTCCTCCTACGAGCAGTACTTC
>TRBV28|TRBJ1-3|.|.
CASSRAGWDTIYF
TGTGCCAGCAGTCGGGCAGGGTGGGACACCATATATTTT
>TRBV12-5|TRBJ1-2|.|.
CASGLPGAIMGYTF
TGTGCTAGTGGTTTGCCAGGGGCGATTATGGGCTACACCTTC
>TRBV5-1|TRBJ2-6|.|once
CASSVDSSSGANVLTF
TGCGCCAGCAGCGTGGACAGCAGCTCTGGGGCCAACGTCCTGACTTTC
>TRBV6-2/TRBV6-3|TRBJ1-5|TRBD1|.
CASSYSAGGNPQHF
TGTGCCAGCAGTTACTCGGCAGGGGGCAATCCCCAGCATTTT
>TRBV19|TRBJ1-1|.|.
CASSVSRVNTEAFF
TGTGCCAGTAGTGTCAGCAGGGTGAACACTGAAGCTTTCTTT
>TRBV5-6|TRBJ2-7|TRBD1|once
CASSLGQGPNEQYF
TGTGCCAGCAGCTTGGGACAGGGCCCTAACGAGCAGTACTTC
>TRBV7-8|TRBJ2-5|TRBD1|.
CASSLWGTVGETQYF
TGTGCCAGCAGCTTATGGGGGACAGTTGGGGAGACCCAGTACTTC
>TRBV6-5|TRBJ2-4|.|.
CASTSGRAGNIQYF
TGTGCCAGTACCTCGGGCAGGGCTGGGAACATTCAGTACTTC
>TRBV10-2|TRBJ2-3|.|.
CASSEAPGGSSTDTQYF
TGCGCCAGCAGTGAGGCCCCCGGCGGTTCTAGCACAGATACGCAGTATTTT
>TRBV18|TRBJ2-2|.|.
CASSPLAPLGTGELFF
TGTGCCAGCTCACCGCTAGCCCCTCTTGGCACCGGGGAGCTGTTTTTT
>TRBV7-2|TRBJ2-7|TRBD2|.
CASSLASSGRVHEQYF
TGTGCCAGCAGCTTGGCCTCTAGCGGGAGAGTCCACGAGCAGTACTTC
>TRBV13|TRBJ1-4|.|.
CASSLGGPRSFNEKLFF
TGTGCCAGCAGCTTAGGGGGCCCTCGGTCCTTCAATGAAAAACTGTTTTTT
>TRBV4-3|TRBJ1-6|.|.
CASSQEWQDPNSPLHF
TGCGCCAGCAGCCAAGAGTGGCAGGATCCCAATTCACCCCTCCACTTT
>TRBV5-6|TRBJ1-2|.|.
CASSLEGGYGYTF
TGTGCCAGCAGCTTGGAAGGGGGCTATGGCTACACCTTC
>TRBV13|TRBJ1-6|TRBD1|few
CASSLRDRGRDYNSPLHF
TGTGCCAGCAGCCTCCGGGACAGGGGGCGCGACTATAATTCACCCCTCCACTTT
>TRBV7-8|TRBJ2-7|TRBD2|.
CASSLSTSGGNYEQYF
TGTGCCAGCAGCTTATCGACTAGCGGGGGGAACTACGAGCAGTACTTC
>TRBV24-1|TRBJ2-2|.|.
CATSSTGTVTGELFF
TGTGCCACCTCAAGCACAGGGACGGTCACCGGGGAGCTGTTTTTT
>TRBV6-6|TRBJ2-7|.|once
CASRSGSYEQYF
TGTGCCAGCAGGAGTGGTTCCTACGAGCAGTACTTC
>TRBV2|TRBJ2-5|.|.
CASSGLPQETQYF
TGTGCCAGCAGTGGGCTGCCGCAAGAGACCCAGTACTTC
>TRBV6-6|TRBJ1-1|.|.
CASSYPGGVDEAFF
TGTGCCAGCAGTTACCCGGGGGGGGTTGATGAAGCTTTCTTT
>TRBV30|TRBJ2-3|TRBD1|.
CAWSETGGSTDTQYF
TGTGCCTGGAGTGAGACAGGGGGAAGCACAGATACGCAGTATTTT
>TRBV6-5|TRBJ2-1|TRBD2|once
CATHRLAGVEGEQFF
TGTGCCACCCACCGGCTAGCGGGAGTCGAGGGTGAGCAGTTCTTC
>TRBV5-4|TRBJ1-4|.|.
CASSLNEVRGEKLFF
TGTGCCAGCAGCTTAAACGAGGTCAGGGGAGAAAAACTGTTTTTT
>TRBV14|TRBJ1-4|TRBD1|.
CASSQEDARDSVNEKLFF
TGTGCCAGCAGCCAAGAAGATGCTCGGGACAGCGTTAATGAAAAACTGTTTTTT